The clone carrying this T cell receptor (beta chain) was counted a single time. Trimming pared 6 bases from V and 12 bases from J, leaving 15 bases between. There are 11 residues in the CDR3. Per germline, CDR1 SQVTM and CDR2 ANQGSEA. Produced via immunoSEQ multiplex PCR; TCRdb's table is partial and in-frame only. The sample comprises more than 1.2 million clones, approximately 98.5% of which are singletons, and 0.36% rests with the top ten. These data belong to a study of shared clonotypes between healthy human individuals. The rearrangement uses TRBV29-1 and TRBJ2-1; no definite D call. The sequence was collected from a man aged 25-40 years in good health. Sequencing input: naive CD4+ T cells sorted from blood. Subset in this sample: CD45RA+ positively selected. The CDR3: CSVLYWPVQFF. In DNA, the CDR3 is TGCAGCGTCCTATACTGGCCTGTGCAGTTCTTC.